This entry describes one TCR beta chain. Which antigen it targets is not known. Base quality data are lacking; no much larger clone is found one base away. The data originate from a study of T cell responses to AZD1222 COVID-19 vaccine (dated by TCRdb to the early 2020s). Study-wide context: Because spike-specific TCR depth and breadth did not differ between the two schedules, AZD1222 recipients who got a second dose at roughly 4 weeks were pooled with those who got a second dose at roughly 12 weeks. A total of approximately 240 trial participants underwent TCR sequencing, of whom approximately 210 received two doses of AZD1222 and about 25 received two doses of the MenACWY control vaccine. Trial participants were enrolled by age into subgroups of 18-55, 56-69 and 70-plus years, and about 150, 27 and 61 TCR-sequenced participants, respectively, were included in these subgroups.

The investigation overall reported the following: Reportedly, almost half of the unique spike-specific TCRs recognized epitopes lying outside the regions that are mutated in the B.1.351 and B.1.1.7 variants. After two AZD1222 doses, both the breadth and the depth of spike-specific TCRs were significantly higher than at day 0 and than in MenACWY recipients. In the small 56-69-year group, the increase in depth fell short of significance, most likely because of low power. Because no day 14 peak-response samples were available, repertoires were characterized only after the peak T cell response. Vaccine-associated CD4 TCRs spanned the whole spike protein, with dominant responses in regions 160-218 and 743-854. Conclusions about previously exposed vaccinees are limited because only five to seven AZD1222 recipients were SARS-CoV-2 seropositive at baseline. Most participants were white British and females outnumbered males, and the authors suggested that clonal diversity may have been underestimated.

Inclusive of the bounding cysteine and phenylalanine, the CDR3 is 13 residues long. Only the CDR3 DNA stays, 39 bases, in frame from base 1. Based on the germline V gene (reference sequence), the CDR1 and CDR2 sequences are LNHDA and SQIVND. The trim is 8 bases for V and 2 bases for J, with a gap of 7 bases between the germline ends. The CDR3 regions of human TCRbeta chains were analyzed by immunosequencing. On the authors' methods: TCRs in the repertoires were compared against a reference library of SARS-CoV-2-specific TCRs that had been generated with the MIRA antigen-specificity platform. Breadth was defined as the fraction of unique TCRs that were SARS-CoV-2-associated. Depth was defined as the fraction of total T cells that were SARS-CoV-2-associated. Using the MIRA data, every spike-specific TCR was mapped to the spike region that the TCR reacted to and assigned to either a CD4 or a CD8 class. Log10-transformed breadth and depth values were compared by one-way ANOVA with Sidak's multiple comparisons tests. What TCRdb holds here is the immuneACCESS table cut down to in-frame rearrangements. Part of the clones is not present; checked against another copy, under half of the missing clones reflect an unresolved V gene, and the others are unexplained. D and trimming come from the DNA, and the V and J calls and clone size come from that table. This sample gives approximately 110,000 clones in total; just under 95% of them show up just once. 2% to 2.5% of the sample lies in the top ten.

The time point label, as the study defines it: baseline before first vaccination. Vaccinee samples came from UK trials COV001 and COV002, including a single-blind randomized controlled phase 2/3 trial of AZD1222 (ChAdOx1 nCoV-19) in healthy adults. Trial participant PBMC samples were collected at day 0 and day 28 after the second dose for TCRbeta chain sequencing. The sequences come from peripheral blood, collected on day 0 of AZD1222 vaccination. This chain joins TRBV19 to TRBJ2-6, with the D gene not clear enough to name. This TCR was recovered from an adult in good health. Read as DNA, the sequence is TGTGCCAGTCGTCAAGCTGGGGCCAACGTCCTGACTTTC. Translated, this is CASRQAGANVLTF.